This entry lists 19 T cell receptor beta chains sequenced from one sample in a study of shared clonotypes between healthy human individuals. The data were produced by immunoSEQ multiplex PCR, yet TCRdb's version contains in-frame clones alone and is incomplete. Of 2 million to 3 million clones in the sample, more than 85% were seen once. The sequencing input was naive CD4+ T cells from PBMCs. The subset: CD45RA+ positively selected. All receptors derive from a man between 18 and 29 years old in good health. Some clones in this sample may be carry-over from other donors' samples.

Regarding this clone: Other DNA sequences in the sample encode the same CDR3. The J gene is TRBJ1-1, the V gene TRBV29-1, with D hard to call. V was clipped by 6 bases and J by 1 base, with 12 bases between them. CDR3 size: 13 residues. Germline V CDR1 and CDR2: SQVTM, ANQGSEA. The CDR3 region has the DNA TGCAGCGTACGCGGGCAGGCGAACACTGAAGCTTTCTTT. Protein: CSVRGQANTEAFF.

Of note for this clone: A junction end diverges from the germline sequence, so it may reflect a read error. V is TRBV5-4 and J is TRBJ2-7; D call uncertain. Germline CDR1 is SGHNT and CDR2 is YYREEE (reference sequence). This CDR3 region has 12 residues. This chain's CDR3 is CASSFSLSEEYF. The CDR3 DNA sequence: TGTGCCAGCAGCTTTTCGCTAAGCGAGGAGTACTTC. The whole variable domain, remainder taken from reference TRBV5-4 and TRBJ2-7, is ETGVTQSPTHLIKTRGQQVTLRCSSQSGHNTVSWYQQALGQGPQFIFQYYREEENGRGNFPPRFSGLQFPNYSSELNVNALELDDSALYLCASSFSLSEEYFGPGTRLTVT.

Comment on this clone: Other DNA variants within this sample encode the same CDR3. V is TRBV6-5 and J is TRBJ1-2, with TRBD1 matching 9 bases. This CDR3 region has 14 residues. V shed 0 bases and J 7 bases; nucleotides not matched to a gene: 3. The germline V gene encodes CDR1 MNHEY and CDR2 SVGAGI. The CDR3 reads CASSYSGQGGGYTF. As DNA, the CDR3 is TGTGCCAGCAGTTACTCGGGACAGGGCGGTGGCTACACCTTC.

This chain joins TRBV5-1 and TRBJ2-3, with D perhaps TRBD2 (5 bases). Deletions cut 4 bases from V and 2 bases from J, with 17 bases between. In germline, CDR1 is SGHRS, CDR2 YFSETQ. This CDR3 region has 16 residues. CDR3 sequence reads: CASSPSGRTSTDTQYF. The CDR3 DNA reads TGCGCCAGCAGCCCATCCGGCAGGACTTCCACAGATACGCAGTATTTT.

V is TRBV5-1 and J is TRBJ1-2, with 9 bases fitting TRBD1. Per the germline V gene, CDR1 is SGHRS and CDR2 is YFSETQ. CDR3 length: 14 amino acids. With 3 bases clipped from V and 2 bases from J, the junction kept 2 bases outside the gene matches. In nucleotides, the CDR3 is TGCGCCAGCAGCTGGACAGGGGAGAACTATGGCTACACCTTC. It yields the protein CASSWTGENYGYTF.

Details on this clone: Within the sample, other DNA sequences also encode this same CDR3. This chain connects TRBV7-9 to TRBJ2-3; D is perhaps TRBD2 (5 bases). This CDR3 is 15 amino acids long. Looked up from germline, CDR1 is SEHNR and CDR2 is FQNEAQ (reference sequence). Trimming removed 1 base at V and 1 base at J, with 9 bases between. The CDR3 sequence: CASSLGLAGTDTQYF. CDR3 DNA: TGTGCCAGCAGCTTAGGGCTAGCCGGCACAGATACGCAGTATTTT.

A remark on this clone: This CDR3 is also generated by other DNA sequences in the sample. V gene TRBV6-5 combines with J gene TRBJ1-1; D gene unclear. Germline assignment: CDR1 MNHEY and CDR2 SVGAGI. The CDR3 consists of 11 residues. The V gene lost 2 bases and the J gene lost 5 bases, with 3 bases spanning the gap. This chain's CDR3 is CASSYGTEAFF. As DNA, the CDR3 is TGTGCCAGCAGTTACGGGACTGAAGCTTTCTTT.

The chain recombines TRBV12-2 with TRBJ2-7; the table gives TRBD2 as D, unverified against the DNA. TRBV12-2 is a known pseudogene. The length of the CDR3 is 16 residues. The CDR3 DNA follows: TGTGCAAGTCGCCCGACCGGGGGGTCTGGGACCTACGAGCAGTACTTC. As protein: CASRPTGGSGTYEQYF.

This chain links TRBV5-5 with TRBJ2-4; 7 bases match TRBD1. In germline, CDR1 is SGHKS, CDR2 YYEKEE (reference sequence). The CDR3 spans 14 residues. V dropped 4 bases and J dropped 6; count of bases not matched to a gene: 7. CDR3 sequence (DNA): TGTGCCAGCAGCCTAGAGGGACAGCTAAACATTCAGTACTTC. Residues: CASSLEGQLNIQYF.

The genes are TRBV5-6 and TRBJ2-2; TRBD2 aligns across 7 bases. The CDR3 has 13 residues. Per the germline V gene, CDR1 is SGHDT and CDR2 is YYEEEE. With 6 bases clipped from V and 7 bases from J, the junction kept 6 bases outside the gene matches. Here the CDR3 DNA reads TGTGCCAGCAACCTGCGGGAGCGCGGGGAGCTGTTTTTT. Its translation: CASNLRERGELFF.

The chain has TRBV27 and TRBJ2-4; 7 bases fit TRBD2. Germline V gene sequence: CDR1 MNHEY, CDR2 SMNVEV (reference sequence). The CDR3 totals 17 residues. Trimming removed 5 bases from V and 0 bases from J; junction bases left unmatched: 10. The CDR3 region has the DNA TGTGCCAGCAGTGCACAACCGGGACTACTAGCCAAAAACATTCAGTACTTC. As protein: CASSAQPGLLAKNIQYF.

This clone was detected only a few times. The chain employs TRBV19 and TRBJ1-1, with 9 bases fitting TRBD1. The CDR3 totals 15 residues. The germline CDR1 and CDR2 sequences are LNHDA and SQIVND (reference sequence). CDR3 in DNA: TGTGCAACTAAAGGGACAGGGCCGTTGTGGACTGAAGCTTTCTTT. The encoded protein is CATKGTGPLWTEAFF.

On this clone itself: Within the sample, other DNA sequences also encode this same CDR3. The chain recombines TRBV11-3 with TRBJ2-3; D gene uncertain. The germline V gene has CDR1 SGHNT and CDR2 YENEEA. CDR3 length equals 12 residues. V lost 0 bases, J lost 6 bases, and 4 bases lay in between. The CDR3 DNA reads as TGTGCCAGCAGCTTAGATCGGGATACGCAGTATTTT. Translation gives CASSLDRDTQYF.

The chain recombines TRBV7-2 with TRBJ2-3; TRBD2 might be the D (6 bases). Trimming took off 5 bases at V and 6 bases at J, with 18 bases between the two ends. Germline CDR1 reads SGHTA; CDR2 reads FQGNSA. The CDR3 is made up of 15 amino acids. CDR3 bases: TGTGCCAGCAGCCTAGGGACTCCCCGGGGGGATACGCAGTATTTT. Amino acids: CASSLGTPRGDTQYF. Based on the CDR3 plus reference TRBV7-2 and TRBJ2-3, the full variable domain is GAGVSQSPSNKVTEKGKDVELRCDPISGHTALYWYRQSLGQGLEFLIYFQGNSAPDKSGLPSDRFSAERTGGSVSTLTIQRTQQEDSAVYLCASSLGTPRGDTQYFGPGTRLTVL.

The V and J genes are TRBV28 and TRBJ1-2, with 9 bases aligning to TRBD1. Germline assignment: CDR1 MDHEN and CDR2 SYDVKM. The CDR3 totals 12 residues. The V and J ends lost 8 bases and 6 bases, in that order; junction bases with no gene match: 4. The CDR3 sequence is CASGTGTHGYTF. CDR3 in DNA: TGTGCCAGCGGGACAGGGACCCATGGCTACACCTTC.

The gene calls are TRBV2 and TRBJ1-4, with D perhaps TRBD1 (6 bases). The CDR3 spans 14 residues. The V end lost 4 bases, the J end lost 6 bases, and 12 bases lay between the germline ends. The germline CDR1 and CDR2 sequences are SNHLY and FYNNEI. In DNA, the CDR3 is TGTGCCAGCAGTGTAGCAGGGGCGGATGAAAAACTGTTTTTT. Amino acids: CASSVAGADEKLFF.

V is TRBV6-1 and J is TRBJ1-4; 7 bases are shared with TRBD1. With 4 bases clipped from V and 5 bases from J, the junction kept 7 bases outside the gene matches. This CDR3 is 15 amino acids long. Germline lookup yields CDR1 MNHNS and CDR2 SASEGT. The CDR3 loop is CASSGYAGGNEKLFF. The CDR3 nucleotides read TGTGCCAGCAGTGGATACGCAGGGGGAAATGAAAAACTGTTTTTT.

This clone has just one count. The chain combines TRBV6-6 with TRBJ1-3, with D unresolved. Germline V lookup: CDR1 MNHNY, CDR2 SVGAGI (reference sequence). Deletions cut 5 bases from V and 0 bases from J, with 11 bases between. The CDR3 consists of 15 residues. In nucleotides, the CDR3 is TGTGCCAGCAGTGCGAGGACGGACTCTGGAAACACCATATATTTT. This sequence encodes CASSARTDSGNTIYF.

In regard to this clone: This sample includes further DNA sequences coding for the same CDR3. V usage is TRBV5-4 and J usage is TRBJ2-3, with 7 bases that match TRBD2. The CDR3 sequence is 16 residues long. The ends lost 5 bases at V and 1 base at J; junction bases unmatched: 10. The germline gives CDR1 SGHNT, CDR2 YYREEE (reference sequence). For the CDR3, the DNA is TGTGCCAGCAGTCTCAGGTTGGCGGGGGGCACAGATACGCAGTATTTT. This gives the protein CASSLRLAGGTDTQYF.